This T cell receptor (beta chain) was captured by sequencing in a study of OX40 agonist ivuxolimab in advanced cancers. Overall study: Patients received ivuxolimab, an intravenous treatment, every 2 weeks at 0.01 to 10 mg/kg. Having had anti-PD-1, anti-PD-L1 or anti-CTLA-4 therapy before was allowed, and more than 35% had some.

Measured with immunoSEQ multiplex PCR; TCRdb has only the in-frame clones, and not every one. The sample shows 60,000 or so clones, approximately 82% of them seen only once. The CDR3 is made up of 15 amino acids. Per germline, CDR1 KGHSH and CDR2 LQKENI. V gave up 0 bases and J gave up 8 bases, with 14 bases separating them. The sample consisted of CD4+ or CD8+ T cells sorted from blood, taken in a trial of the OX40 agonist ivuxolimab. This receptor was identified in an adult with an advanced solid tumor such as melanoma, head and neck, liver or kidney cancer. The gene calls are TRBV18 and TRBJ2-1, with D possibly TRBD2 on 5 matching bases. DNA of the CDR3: TGTGCCAGCTCACCACCGAGGGTCCCAGGCGATGAGCAGTTCTTC. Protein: CASSPPRVPGDEQFF.